Here is one TCR beta chain with its context. The antigen remains undetermined. The junction departs from the called germline gene at one end, perhaps through a read error. This entry comes from a study of CD8 T cells in ankylosing spondylitis. Findings of the study overall: Certain motif variants had earlier appeared in reactive arthritis synovial fluid and blood. There was reportedly significant enrichment of clones that were disease-linked in matched ankylosing spondylitis synovial fluid. Seemingly characteristic of ankylosing spondylitis blood was a TCR beta motif consisting of roughly 8 highly homologous variants.

The CDR3 length is 15 residues. It was by quantitative 5'-RACE with molecular barcodes that TCR beta libraries were made. TCRdb independently ran MiXCR on the 5' RACE reads; one entry per CDR3 protein. The data hold over 200,000 distinct CDR3 sequences, with over 9.5% observed a single time. V and J are TRBV12-3 or TRBV12-4 and TRBJ1-2; weak D call: TRBD1 (5 bases). The material sequenced was blood, either unsorted or a sorted T cell fraction (not recorded which). The source of this sequence is a male donor with ankylosing spondylitis or in good health (not recorded which). CDR3 loop: CASSFGRGGNYGYPF. The CDR3 nucleotides are TGTGCCAGCAGTTTCGGCCGGGGGGGAAACTATGGCTACCCCTTC.